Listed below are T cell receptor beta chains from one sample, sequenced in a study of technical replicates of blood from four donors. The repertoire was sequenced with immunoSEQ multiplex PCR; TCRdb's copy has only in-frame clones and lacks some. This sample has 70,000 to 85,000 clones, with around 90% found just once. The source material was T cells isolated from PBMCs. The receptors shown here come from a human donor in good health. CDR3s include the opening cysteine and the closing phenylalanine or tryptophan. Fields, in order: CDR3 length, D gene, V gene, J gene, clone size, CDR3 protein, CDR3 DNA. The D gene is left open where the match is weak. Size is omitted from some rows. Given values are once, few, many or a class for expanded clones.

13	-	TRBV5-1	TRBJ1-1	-	CASSLRGNTEAFF	TGCGCCAGCAGCTTGAGGGGAAACACTGAAGCTTTCTTT
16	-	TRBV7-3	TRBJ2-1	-	CASNQLGGREYNEQFF	TGTGCCAGCAACCAGCTGGGGGGGCGGGAATACAATGAGCAGTTCTTC
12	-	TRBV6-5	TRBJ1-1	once	CASKGENTEAFF	TGTGCCAGCAAAGGGGAGAACACTGAAGCTTTCTTT
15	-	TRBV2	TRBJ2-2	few	CASRGVEGFTGELFF	TGTGCCAGCAGGGGGGTGGAGGGGTTCACCGGGGAGCTGTTTTTT
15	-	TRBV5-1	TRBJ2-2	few	CASTQEQGNTGELFF	TGCGCCAGCACACAGGAACAGGGGAACACCGGGGAGCTGTTTTTT
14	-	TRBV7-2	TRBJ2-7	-	CASSLRGAQSEQYF	TGTGCCAGCAGCTTACGGGGGGCCCAGAGCGAGCAGTACTTC
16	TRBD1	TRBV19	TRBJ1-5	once	CATSPGQYWSNQPQHF	TGTGCCACCAGCCCGGGACAGTATTGGAGCAATCAGCCCCAGCATTTT
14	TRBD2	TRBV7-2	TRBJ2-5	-	CASSDRSGRETQYF	TGTGCCAGCAGCGACCGTAGCGGGAGAGAGACCCAGTACTTC
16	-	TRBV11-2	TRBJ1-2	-	CASSLATIGGAYGYTF	TGTGCCAGCAGCTTAGCGACCATTGGGGGCGCTTATGGCTACACCTTC
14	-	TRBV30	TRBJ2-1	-	CAWSTGKEYNEQFF	TGTGCCTGGAGTACAGGGAAAGAATACAATGAGCAGTTCTTC
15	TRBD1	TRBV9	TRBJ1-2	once	CASSVGGGLGYGYTF	TGTGCCAGCAGCGTAGGAGGGGGCCTTGGCTATGGCTACACCTTC
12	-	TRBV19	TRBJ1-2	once	CASSNTRYGYTF	TGTGCCAGTAGTAACACCCGCTATGGCTACACCTTC
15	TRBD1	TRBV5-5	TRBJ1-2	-	CASSPRQGANYGYTF	TGTGCCAGCAGCCCCCGACAGGGAGCTAACTATGGCTACACCTTC
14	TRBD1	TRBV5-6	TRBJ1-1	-	CASSLGPGGFEAFF	TGTGCCAGCAGCTTGGGACCAGGGGGTTTTGAAGCTTTCTTT